This entry is about one TCR beta chain. These data originate in a study of blood T cell repertoires in COVID-19. Background on the study: Sources were T cells, B-cell-depleted T cells, or PBMCs; the material itself was cDNA or gDNA.

The protocol was immunoSEQ multiplex PCR, while the TCRdb copy is restricted to in-frame clones and leaves out a portion. The table records under 95,000 clones, less than 90% of them present only once. After removal of 3 bases from V and 2 bases from J, the junction contained 9 bases not matched to a gene. CDR1 is SGHRS, CDR2 YFSETQ, per germline. This CDR3 has 16 residues. Sequenced: peripheral blood. V usage is TRBV5-1 and J usage is TRBJ2-3; 7 nucleotides align to TRBD1. The receptor was derived from a man older than 75 in a cohort sampled during active COVID-19. The CDR3 nucleotides are TGCGCCAGCAGCTCTGGACCGGGACAGCCCACAGATACGCAGTATTTT. This sequence encodes CASSSGPGQPTDTQYF.